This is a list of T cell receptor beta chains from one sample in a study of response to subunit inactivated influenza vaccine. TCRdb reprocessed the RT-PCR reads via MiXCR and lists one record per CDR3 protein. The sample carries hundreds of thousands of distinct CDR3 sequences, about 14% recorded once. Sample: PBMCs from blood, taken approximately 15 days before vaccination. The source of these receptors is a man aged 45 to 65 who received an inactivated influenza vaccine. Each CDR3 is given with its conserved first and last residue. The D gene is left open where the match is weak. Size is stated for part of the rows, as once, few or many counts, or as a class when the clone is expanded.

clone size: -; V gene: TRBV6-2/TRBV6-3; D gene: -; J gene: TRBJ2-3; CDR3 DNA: TGTGCCAGCAGTTATGGGGGCCGTCCCACAGATACGCAGTATTTT; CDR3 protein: CASSYGGRPTDTQYF
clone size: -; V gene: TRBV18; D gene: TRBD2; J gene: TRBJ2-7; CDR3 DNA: TGTGCCAGCTCACCAATAGCCGGGGGGGACCACTCCGAGCAGTACTTC; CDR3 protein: CASSPIAGGDHSEQYF
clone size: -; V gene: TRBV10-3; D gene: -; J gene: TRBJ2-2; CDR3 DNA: TGTGCCGCCAGACAGACAATCACCGGGGAGCTGTTTTTT; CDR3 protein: CAARQTITGELFF
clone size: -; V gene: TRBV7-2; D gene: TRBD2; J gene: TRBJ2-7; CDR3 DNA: TGTGCCAGCAGCTTAGGACTAGCGGGAGATATCGAGCAGTACTTC; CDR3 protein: CASSLGLAGDIEQYF
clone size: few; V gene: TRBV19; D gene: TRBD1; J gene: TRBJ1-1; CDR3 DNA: TGTGCCAGTAGTATAGGGCTCAGGGGGATTAACACTGAAGCTTTCTTT; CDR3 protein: CASSIGLRGINTEAFF
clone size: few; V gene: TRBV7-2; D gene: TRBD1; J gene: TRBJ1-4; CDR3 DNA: TGTGCCAGCAGCCGGACAGGGGAATGGGAAAAACTGTTTTTT; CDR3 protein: CASSRTGEWEKLFF
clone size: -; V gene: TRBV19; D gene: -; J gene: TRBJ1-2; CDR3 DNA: TGTGCCAGTAGGGAGGGATCGGGACTCAGCTATGGCTACACCTTC; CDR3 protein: CASREGSGLSYGYTF
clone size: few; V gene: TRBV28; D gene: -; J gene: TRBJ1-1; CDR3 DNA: TGTGCCAGCAGTCCGCCGCACCGGGGGGCTGAAGCTTTCTTT; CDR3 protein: CASSPPHRGAEAFF
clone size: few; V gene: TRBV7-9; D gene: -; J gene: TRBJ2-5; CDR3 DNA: TGTGCCAGCAGCTTAGTTATTGAGACCCAGTACTTC; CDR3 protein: CASSLVIETQYF
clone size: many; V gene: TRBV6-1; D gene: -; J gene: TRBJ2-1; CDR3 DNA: TGTGCCAGCAGTGAAGCGCGCGGATCTTACAATGAGCAGTTCTTC; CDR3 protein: CASSEARGSYNEQFF
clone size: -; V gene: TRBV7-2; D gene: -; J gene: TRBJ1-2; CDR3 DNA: TGTGCCAGCAGCTTAACAGTGATGGTCTATGGCTACACCTTC; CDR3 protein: CASSLTVMVYGYTF
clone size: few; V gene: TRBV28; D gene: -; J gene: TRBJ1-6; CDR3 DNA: TGTGCCAGCAGTTTGGTTGGCGCCTGGGAAAATAATTCACCCCTCCACTTT; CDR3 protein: CASSLVGAWENNSPLHF
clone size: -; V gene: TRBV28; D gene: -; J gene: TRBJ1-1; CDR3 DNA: TGTGCCAGCAGCCGCGACTGGGACACTGAAGCTTTCTTT; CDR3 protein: CASSRDWDTEAFF
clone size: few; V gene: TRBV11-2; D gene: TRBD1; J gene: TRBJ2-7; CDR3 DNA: TGTGCCAGCAGCAACCGGGACAGGGGTCAATACGAGCAGTACTTC; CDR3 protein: CASSNRDRGQYEQYF
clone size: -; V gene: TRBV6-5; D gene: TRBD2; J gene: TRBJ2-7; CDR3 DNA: TGTGCCAGCAGTTACGCTTGGGGGACTAGCGGTTCCTACGAGCAGTACTTC; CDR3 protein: CASSYAWGTSGSYEQYF
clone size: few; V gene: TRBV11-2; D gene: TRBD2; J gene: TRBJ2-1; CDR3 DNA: TGTGCCAGCAGCTTTACTAGCGGGAGGTTTTCCACACTCTCCTACAATGAGCAGTTCTTC; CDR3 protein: CASSFTSGRFSTLSYNEQFF
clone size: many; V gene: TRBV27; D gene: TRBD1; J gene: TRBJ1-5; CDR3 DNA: TGTGCCAGCAGTAGACAGGGACAGGGGATGCAGCCCCAGCATTTT; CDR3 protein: CASSRQGQGMQPQHF
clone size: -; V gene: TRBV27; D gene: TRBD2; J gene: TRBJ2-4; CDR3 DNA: TGTGCCAGCAGGACTTACGGGACCCTGGGACTAGCGGGGGTCAAAAACATTCAGTACTTC; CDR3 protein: CASRTYGTLGLAGVKNIQYF
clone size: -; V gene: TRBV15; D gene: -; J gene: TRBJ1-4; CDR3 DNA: TGTGCCACCAGCAGATGGGGAAGGGGAACTAATGAAAAACTGTTTTTT; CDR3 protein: CATSRWGRGTNEKLFF
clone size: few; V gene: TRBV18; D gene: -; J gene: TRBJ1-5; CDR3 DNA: TGTGCCAGCTCACTTGAAGACAGGAACAATCAGCCCCAGCATTTT; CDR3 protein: CASSLEDRNNQPQHF
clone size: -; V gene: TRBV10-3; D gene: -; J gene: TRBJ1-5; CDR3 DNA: TGTGCCATCAGTGAGCTTAATCGAGATGTTTCACCCCAGCATTTT; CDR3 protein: CAISELNRDVSPQHF
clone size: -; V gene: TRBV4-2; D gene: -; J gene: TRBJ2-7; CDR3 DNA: TGTGCCAGCAGCCAAGGTCCGGACAGTGGCAGAGAGCAGTACTTC; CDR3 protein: CASSQGPDSGREQYF
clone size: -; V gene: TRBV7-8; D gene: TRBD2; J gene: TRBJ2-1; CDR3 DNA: TGTGCCAGCAGCTTGAGGCGGGGGGGTAGAAATGAGCAGTTCTTC; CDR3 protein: CASSLRRGGRNEQFF
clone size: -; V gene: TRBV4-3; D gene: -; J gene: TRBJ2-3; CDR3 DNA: TGCGCCAGCAGCCAAGATTATGGTACTAGTGTGCCAGATACGCAGTATTTT; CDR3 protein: CASSQDYGTSVPDTQYF
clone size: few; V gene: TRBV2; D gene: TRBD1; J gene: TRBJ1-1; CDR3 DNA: TGTGCCAGCGTGGGACCGGGACAGATGAACACTGAAGCTTTCTTT; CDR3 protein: CASVGPGQMNTEAFF
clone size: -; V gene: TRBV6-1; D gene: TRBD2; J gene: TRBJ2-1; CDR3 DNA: TGTGCCAGCTTCCCAGCGGGAGGGATTGAGCAGTTCTTC; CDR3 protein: CASFPAGGIEQFF
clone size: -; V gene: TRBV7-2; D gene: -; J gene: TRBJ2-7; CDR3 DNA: TGTGCCAGCAGCAAAAACAGGGAGAGCTACGAGCAGTACTTC; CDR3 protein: CASSKNRESYEQYF
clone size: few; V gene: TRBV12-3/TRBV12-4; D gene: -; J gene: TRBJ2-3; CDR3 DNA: TGTGCCAGCAGAAAACAGGGCCACACAGATACGCAGTATTTT; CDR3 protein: CASRKQGHTDTQYF
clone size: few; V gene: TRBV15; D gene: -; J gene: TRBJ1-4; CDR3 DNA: TGTGCCACCAGCAGACAGACAGGACATAATGAAAAACTGTTTTTT; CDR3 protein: CATSRQTGHNEKLFF
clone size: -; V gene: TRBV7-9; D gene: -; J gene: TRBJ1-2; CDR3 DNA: TGTGCCAGCAGCTTAAATACAGGGAACGTTGGCTACACCTTC; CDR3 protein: CASSLNTGNVGYTF
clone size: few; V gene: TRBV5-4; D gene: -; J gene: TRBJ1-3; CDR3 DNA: TGTGCCAGCAGCGGTGGACAGCTCTCTGGAAACACCATATATTTT; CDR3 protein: CASSGGQLSGNTIYF
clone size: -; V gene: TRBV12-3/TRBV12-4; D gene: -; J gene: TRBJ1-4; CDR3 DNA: TGTGCCAGCATGCGGGAAACTAATGAAAAACTGTTTTTT; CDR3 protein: CASMRETNEKLFF
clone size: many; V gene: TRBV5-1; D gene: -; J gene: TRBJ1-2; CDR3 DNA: TGCGCCAGCACCCCAAAAGGACCCCCAAACTATGGCTACACCTTC; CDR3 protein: CASTPKGPPNYGYTF
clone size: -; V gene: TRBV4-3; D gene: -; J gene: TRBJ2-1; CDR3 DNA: TGCGCCAGCAGCCAAGATCGGGCTAGTCTGGGGTTCTTC; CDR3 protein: CASSQDRASLGFF
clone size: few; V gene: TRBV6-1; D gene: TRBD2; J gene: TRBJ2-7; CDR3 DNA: TGTGCCAGCACCGGGACTAGCGGACAAAGGGAGCAGTACTTC; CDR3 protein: CASTGTSGQREQYF
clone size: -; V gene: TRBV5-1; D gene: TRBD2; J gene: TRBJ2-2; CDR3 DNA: TGCGCCAGCAGCGGGACTAGAGGGAGCGGGGAGCTGTTTTTT; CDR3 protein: CASSGTRGSGELFF
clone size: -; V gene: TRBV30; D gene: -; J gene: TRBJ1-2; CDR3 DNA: TGTGCCTGGAGTGGTGACAGACTTAACTATGGCTACACCTTC; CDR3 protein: CAWSGDRLNYGYTF
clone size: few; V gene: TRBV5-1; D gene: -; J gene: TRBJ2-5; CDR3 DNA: TGCGCCAGCAGCAGAGGACGGGCCCTCCAAGAGACCCAGTACTTC; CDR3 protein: CASSRGRALQETQYF
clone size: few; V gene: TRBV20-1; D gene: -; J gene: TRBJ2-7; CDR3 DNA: TGCAGTGCTAGAGATGCCAGGGGACACGAGCAGTACTTC; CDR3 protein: CSARDARGHEQYF
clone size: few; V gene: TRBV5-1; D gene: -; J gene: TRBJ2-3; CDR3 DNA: TGCGCCAGCAGCTTGGATGGAGCTAGCACAGATACGCAGTATTTT; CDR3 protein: CASSLDGASTDTQYF
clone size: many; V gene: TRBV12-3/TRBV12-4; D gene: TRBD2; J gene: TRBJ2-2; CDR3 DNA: TGTGCCAGCAGCTCGGGGGGGACGACTGCCGGGGAGCTGTTTTTT; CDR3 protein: CASSSGGTTAGELFF
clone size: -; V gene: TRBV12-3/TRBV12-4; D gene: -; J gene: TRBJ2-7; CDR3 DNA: TGTGCCAGCAGTTTAAAAGGAACAGGGCCCACCTACGAGCAGTACTTC; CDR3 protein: CASSLKGTGPTYEQYF
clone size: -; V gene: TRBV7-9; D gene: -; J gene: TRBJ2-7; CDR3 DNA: TGTGCCAGCAGCTCCGGAAACCACGAGCAGTACTTC; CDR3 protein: CASSSGNHEQYF
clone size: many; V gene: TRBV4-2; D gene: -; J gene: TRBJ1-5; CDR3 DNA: TGTGCCAGCAGCCAAGACGGGGGAACGGGGTATCAGCCCCAGCATTTT; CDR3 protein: CASSQDGGTGYQPQHF
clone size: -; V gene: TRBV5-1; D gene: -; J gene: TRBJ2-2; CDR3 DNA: TGCGCCAGCGGCTCCAGGCTGAACACCGGGGAGCTGTTTTTT; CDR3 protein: CASGSRLNTGELFF
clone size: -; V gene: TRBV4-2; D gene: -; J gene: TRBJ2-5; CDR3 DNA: TGTGCCAGCAGCCAAGACTCGGGGAACCAAGAGACCCAGTACTTC; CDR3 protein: CASSQDSGNQETQYF
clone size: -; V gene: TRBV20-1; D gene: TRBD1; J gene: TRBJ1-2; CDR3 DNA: TGCAGTGCTAGAGATCTGGGAGGGGGCCTCTATGGCTACACCTTC; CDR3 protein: CSARDLGGGLYGYTF
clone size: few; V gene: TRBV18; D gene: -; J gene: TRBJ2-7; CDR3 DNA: TGTGCCAGCTCCCCACCGAACAGGGTGGGGGAGCAGTACTTC; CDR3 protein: CASSPPNRVGEQYF
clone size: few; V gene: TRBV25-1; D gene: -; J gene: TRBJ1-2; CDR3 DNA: TGTGCCAGCAGTGAATGGGCGGCCAACTATGGCTACACCTTC; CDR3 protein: CASSEWAANYGYTF
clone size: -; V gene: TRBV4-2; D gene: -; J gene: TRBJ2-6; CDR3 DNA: TGTGCCAGCAGCCAAGTCAACAGGGCTGGGGCCAACGTCCTGACTTTC; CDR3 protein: CASSQVNRAGANVLTF
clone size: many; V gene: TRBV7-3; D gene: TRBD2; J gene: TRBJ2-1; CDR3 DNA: TGTGCCAGCAGCCCTAACCCGGGTCCTAGCGGGAGTTTGTATGAGCAGTTCTTC; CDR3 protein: CASSPNPGPSGSLYEQFF
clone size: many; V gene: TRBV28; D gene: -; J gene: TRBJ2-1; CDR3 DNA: TGTGCCAGCAGTTTACCAAGTGGTGATGAGCAGTTCTTC; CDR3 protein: CASSLPSGDEQFF
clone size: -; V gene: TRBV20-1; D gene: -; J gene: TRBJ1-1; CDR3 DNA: TGCAGTGCTAGGTCCCGAACAGGGAGCCCTGAAGCTTTCTTT; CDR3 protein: CSARSRTGSPEAFF
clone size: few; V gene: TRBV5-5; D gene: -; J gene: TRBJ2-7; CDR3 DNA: TGTGCCAGCGGGGCGGCCGCGACGGCCCCCTACGAGCAGTACTTC; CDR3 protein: CASGAAATAPYEQYF